This TCR beta chain was identified in a study of blood T cells in healthy people across ages. Next came a second PCR, run for about 7 to 12 cycles, which used a sample-barcoded 5' primer along with a J-beta primer mix. Samples each returned at least 2.5 million CDR3-containing paired-end reads. TCRdb independently ran MiXCR on the 5' RACE reads; one entry per CDR3 protein. In the table there are about 1 million distinct CDR3 sequences, 35% to 50% of which are singletons. The study isolated at least 7 million PBMCs from each sample. V dropped 6 bases and J dropped 5 bases, with 17 bases sitting between them. The V gene's germline CDR1 is MNHEY and CDR2 SMNVEV (reference sequence). The CDR3 is 14 residues long. Study results and caveats: Measured against age, TCR beta diversity per million T cells decreased in a roughly linear manner. TCR beta diversity tracked closely with naive T cell percentage.

This clonotype was observed many times. What it recognizes is unknown. The sequenced sample consisted of blood. The receptor was derived from a woman in her sixties or seventies in good health. The chain couples TRBV27 to TRBJ2-7, with a tentative D call TRBD1 (5 bases). The CDR3 protein is CASSLIAGYHEQYF. Written as DNA, the CDR3 is TGTGCCAGCAGCCTAATTGCAGGGTATCACGAGCAGTACTTC.